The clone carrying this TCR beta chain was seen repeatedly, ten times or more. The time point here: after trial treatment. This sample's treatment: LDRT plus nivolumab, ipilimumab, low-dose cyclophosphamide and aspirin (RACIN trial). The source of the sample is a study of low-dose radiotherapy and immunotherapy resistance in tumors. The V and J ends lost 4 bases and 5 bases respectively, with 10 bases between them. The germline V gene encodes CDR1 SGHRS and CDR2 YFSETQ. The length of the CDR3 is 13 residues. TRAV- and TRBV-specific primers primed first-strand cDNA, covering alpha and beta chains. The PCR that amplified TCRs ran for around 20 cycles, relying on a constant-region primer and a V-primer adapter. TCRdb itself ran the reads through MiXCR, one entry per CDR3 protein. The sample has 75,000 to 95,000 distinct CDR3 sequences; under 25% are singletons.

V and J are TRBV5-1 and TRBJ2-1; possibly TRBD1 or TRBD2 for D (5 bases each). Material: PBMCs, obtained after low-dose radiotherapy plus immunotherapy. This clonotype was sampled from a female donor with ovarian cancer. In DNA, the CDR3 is TGCGCCAGCAGCAGCCAGGGAGACAATGAGCAGTTCTTC. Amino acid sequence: CASSSQGDNEQFF. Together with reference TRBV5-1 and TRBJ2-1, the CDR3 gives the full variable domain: KAGVTQTPRYLIKTRGQQVTLSCSPISGHRSVSWYQQTPGQGLQFLFEYFSETQRNKGNFPGRFSGRQFSNSRSEMNVSTLELGDSALYLCASSSQGDNEQFFGPGTRLTVL.